This is a list of T cell receptor beta chains from one sample in a study of blood T cell repertoires in COVID-19. The protocol was immunoSEQ multiplex PCR, while the TCRdb copy is restricted to in-frame clones and leaves out a portion. The sample has roughly 250,000 clones; around nine tenths are singletons. The sequenced sample was PBMCs or T cells enriched from blood (not recorded which). Receptors were obtained from a man aged 35-49 years who had recovered from COVID-19. The CDR3 runs from the conserved cysteine through the conserved F or W. Some rows mark clone size as missing; the rest say once, few, many or name a class of expanded clone.

13	TRBJ2-7	NA	TRBV10-3	CAISGTLGGEQYF
18	TRBJ2-6	few	TRBV7-9	CASSHRDRGLSGANVLTF
14	TRBJ1-6	NA	TRBV5-8	CASSYTGYNSPLHF
17	TRBJ2-2	NA	TRBV29-1	CSVGGQGSYLGTGELFF
17	TRBJ2-1	NA	TRBV29-1	CSVDMGLAANSYNEQFF
17	TRBJ2-1	NA	TRBV5-1	CASSGLAGVMRYNEQFF
11	TRBJ1-1	NA	TRBV19	CASIEYRVAFF
19	TRBJ2-1	NA	TRBV12-5	CASGLVWTSGREGVDEQFF
17	TRBJ2-1	NA	TRBV5-6	CASSSELAGVGIDEQFF
11	TRBJ2-1	NA	TRBV27	CASSWGLAQFF
15	TRBJ2-2	NA	TRBV9	CASSVAGQETGELFF
15	TRBJ1-1	NA	TRBV29-1	CSVGYRGLSVTEAFF
14	TRBJ2-1	many	TRBV5-4	CASSLYQDYNEQFF
15	TRBJ1-2	NA	TRBV19	CASQRTGGSVYGYTF
17	TRBJ2-3	NA	TRBV10-3	CAIRQGAQTPSTDTQYF
13	TRBJ2-7	NA	TRBV6-5	CASTRDRGYEQYF
14	TRBJ1-1	NA	TRBV2	CASSEALGVTEAFF
16	TRBJ2-3	NA	TRBV7-7	CASSLGLAGLGDTQYF
15	TRBJ2-1	once	TRBV6-5	CASSSTGTSGGEQFF
14	TRBJ1-3	NA	TRBV3-1/TRBV3-2	CASSQVPGGVTIYF
14	TRBJ1-2	NA	TRBV9	CASSSRTGASGYTF
14	TRBJ1-6	NA	TRBV19	CASSRTGENSPLHF
16	TRBJ1-6	NA	TRBV19	CASSTTGNFYNSPLHF
15	TRBJ2-7	NA	TRBV5-1	CASSLVGQGAYEQYF
15	TRBJ1-3	few	TRBV2	CASSRPTGSGNTIYF
14	TRBJ2-2	NA	TRBV9	CASSVVGGIGELFF
15	TRBJ2-7	once	TRBV9	CASSVASGGSYEQYF
17	TRBJ1-1	NA	TRBV4-1	CASSVQPAAGLNTEAFF
16	TRBJ2-1	NA	TRBV15	CATSRDYVESYNEQFF